The 28 T cell receptor beta chains in this list originate from one sample, sequenced in a study of CD8+CD57+ T cells in acquired aplastic anemia. Before being chosen for sequencing, patients had shown CD8+CD57+ cell expansion by flow cytometry. The study profiled TCR beta VDJ and CDR3 using genomic DNA as template. One entry per CDR3 protein, called by TCRdb with MiXCR from the reads. The sample contains 200,000 to 250,000 distinct CDR3 sequences, 65% of which appear only once. The specimen was sorted CD4+, CD8+, or CD8+CD57+ T cells (not recorded which) from PBMCs. These receptors originate from a human donor with aplastic anemia.

This clonotype has only a few counts. The chain couples TRBV15 to TRBJ1-4; 9 positions agree with TRBD1. The V gene end was trimmed by 0 bases and the J gene end by 8 bases; junction bases not matched to a gene: 4. The CDR3 spans 15 residues. Germline CDR1 and CDR2: LNHNV and YYDKDF (reference sequence). The CDR3 region is CATSREGQGDEKLFF. The CDR3 coding sequence is TGTGCCACCAGCAGAGAGGGACAGGGAGACGAAAAACTGTTTTTT.

This chain joins TRBV7-6 and TRBJ2-5; 10 bases are a match to TRBD1. Germline values: CDR1 SGHVS, CDR2 FNYEAQ. V shed 6 bases, J shed 5 bases, and the junction held 12 bases outside the gene matches. CDR3 length equals 16 residues. The CDR3 nucleotides are TGTGCCAGCAGTCTCACCCGGGACAGGGGCCGGGAGACCCAGTACTTC. This codes for CASSLTRDRGRETQYF.

Concerning this clonotype: Being one base from a much bigger clone, this may be a read error. It is unclear where the CDR3 begins or ends on the DNA, so no DNA is shown, and the CDR3 is as TCRdb lists it. The rearrangement joins TRBV12-5 to TRBJ1-5; TRBD1, the D gene given by the table, was not confirmed from the DNA. The V gene's germline CDR1 is LGHNT and CDR2 FRNRAP. The CDR3 is 18 residues long, ends included. The CDR3 sequence: CASGFGTGVGVGNQPLHF.

V gene TRBV19 combines with J gene TRBJ2-3; tentative D call: TRBD1 (6 bases). The V end was cut by 4 bases, the J end by 9 bases, with 11 bases between. Germline CDR1 LNHDA, CDR2 SQIVND (reference sequence). CDR3 length equals 12 residues. The CDR3: CASSTEGVTQYF. The CDR3 DNA reads as TGTGCCAGTAGTACCGAGGGGGTGACGCAGTATTTT.

The chain carries TRBV6-1 and TRBJ1-6; the D is unclear. With 2 bases removed from V and 13 bases from J, the gap between germline ends came to 12 bases. CDR3 length equals 13 residues. Germline assignment: CDR1 MNHNS and CDR2 SASEGT. The CDR3 sequence is CASSETLGSPLHF. CDR3 sequence (DNA): TGTGCCAGCAGTGAAACTCTTGGGAGTCCCCTCCACTTT.

This clonotype appeared a single time. The V gene is TRBV10-2, the J gene TRBJ1-2, with a weak D call TRBD1 (5 bases). V lost 9 bases to trimming and J lost 7 bases, with 21 bases between them. The CDR3 sequence is 14 residues long. Germline V gives CDR1 WSHSY, CDR2 SAAADI. The CDR3 loop reads CASGEERGVRGYTF. In nucleotides, the CDR3 is TGCGCCAGTGGGGAGGAGAGGGGAGTCCGTGGCTACACCTTC.

A remark on this clonotype: This CDR3 is missing its conserved last phenylalanine or tryptophan, likely due to a read error. The chain has TRBV7-9 and TRBJ2-5; tentative D call: TRBD1 (6 bases). CDR1 and CDR2 from the germline V gene are SEHNR and FQNEAQ (reference sequence). Trimming removed 5 bases at V and 3 bases at J, with 13 bases between. The CDR3 has 14 amino acids. CDR3 in amino acids: CASSPYEGEETQYV. CDR3 sequence (DNA): TGTGCCAGCAGCCCCTACGAGGGGGAAGAGACCCAGTACGTC.

This clonotype came up a few times. J is TRBJ2-7 and V is TRBV14, with TRBD2 matching over 13 bases. Unmatched junction bases numbered 5, after V lost 0 bases and J lost 6 bases. Germline CDR1 and CDR2: SGHDN and FVKESK. This CDR3 has 16 residues. The CDR3 nucleotides read TGTGCCAGCAGCCAAGAGTTAAGGACTAGCGGGAGCGAGCAGTACTTC. Protein sequence: CASSQELRTSGSEQYF.

The rearrangement joins TRBV7-8 to TRBJ1-1; 8 bases are a match to TRBD1. The germline V gene has CDR1 SGHVS and CDR2 FQNEAQ. V lost 3 bases to trimming and J lost 0 bases; unmatched junction nucleotides: 12. The CDR3 consists of 18 residues. This CDR3 reads CASSFETGVPRVNTEAFF. CDR3 coding DNA: TGTGCCAGCAGCTTCGAGACAGGGGTACCGCGGGTGAACACTGAAGCTTTCTTT. Full variable domain (remainder filled in from reference TRBV7-8 and TRBJ1-1): GAGVSQSPRYKVAKRGQDVALRCDPISGHVSLFWYQQALGQGPEFLTYFQNEAQLDKSGLPSDRFFAERPEGSVSTLKIQRTQQEDSAVYLCASSFETGVPRVNTEAFFGQGTRLTVV.

The chain uses TRBV19 and TRBJ2-2; D is unclear. The V gene's germline CDR1 is LNHDA and CDR2 SQIVND (reference sequence). V was cut by 1 base and J by 4 bases, with 10 bases left in between. This CDR3 has 15 amino acids. CDR3 bases: TGTGCCAGTAGTATAGGAGGCACGAGCACCGGGGAGCTGTTTTTT. Protein product: CASSIGGTSTGELFF.

The CDR3 nucleotides read TGTGCCACCATTCCTGCAGGAACTAACTATGGCTACACCTTC. Translating it yields CATIPAGTNYGYTF. The chain uses TRBV27 and TRBJ1-2; no reliable D call. The germline V gene encodes CDR1 MNHEY and CDR2 SMNVEV (reference sequence). The V end lost 10 bases, the J end lost 0 bases, and 15 bases lay between the germline ends. The CDR3 runs to 14 residues.

The chain couples TRBV20-1 to TRBJ2-2; TRBD2 might be the D (7 bases). The CDR3 covers 14 residues. Trimming took off 5 bases at V and 1 base at J, with 11 bases between the two ends. Germline-derived CDR1 and CDR2 are DFQATT and SNEGSKA (reference sequence). The CDR3 nucleotides read TGCAGTGCTGGGAGGGGGGGGAACACCGGGGAGCTGTTTTTT. This sequence encodes CSAGRGGNTGELFF.

V usage is TRBV19 and J usage is TRBJ2-7; 7 bases match TRBD1. Looked up from germline, CDR1 is LNHDA and CDR2 is SQIVND (reference sequence). This CDR3 is built from 15 residues. The V gene end was trimmed by 3 bases and the J gene end by 0 bases; junction bases not matched to a gene: 5. The CDR3 sequence is CASSMSWDSSYEQYF. DNA for the CDR3: TGTGCCAGTAGTATGTCCTGGGACAGCTCCTACGAGCAGTACTTC.

V gene TRBV5-1 combines with J gene TRBJ1-6, with D maybe TRBD1 (5 bases). Germline CDR1 and CDR2: SGHRS and YFSETQ. Trimming left V 4 bases short and J 7 bases short, with 15 bases between. This CDR3 has 15 amino acids. This CDR3 reads CASSPGRRINSPLHF. CDR3 nucleotides: TGCGCCAGCAGCCCGGGACGGAGGATCAATTCACCCCTCCACTTT.

V is TRBV2 and J is TRBJ2-2, with D hard to call. V was trimmed by 8 bases and J by 1 base, leaving 11 bases between them. In germline, CDR1 is SNHLY, CDR2 FYNNEI. The CDR3 runs to 14 residues. Here the CDR3 DNA reads TGTGCCAGCTCTCAGACCCAGAACACCGGGGAGCTGTTTTTT. Amino acid sequence: CASSQTQNTGELFF.

The V call is TRBV7-6, the J call TRBJ2-1, with D possibly called TRBD1 or TRBD2 (5 bases each). Germline CDR1 SGHVS, CDR2 FNYEAQ. Between the trimmed V and J ends, which lost 5 bases and 3 bases, there was a span of 8 bases. The CDR3 sequence is 13 residues long. The CDR3 sequence is CASSRDGYNEQFF. CDR3 DNA sequence: TGTGCCAGCAGCCGGGACGGCTACAATGAGCAGTTCTTC.

The rearrangement links TRBV2 to TRBJ2-7, with 14 bases fitting TRBD2. J lost 7 bases, V lost 6 bases, and 11 bases had no gene match. The CDR3 totals 16 residues. Germline values: CDR1 SNHLY, CDR2 FYNNEI. Here the CDR3 reads CASRAGGLAGVEEQYF. Here the CDR3 DNA reads TGTGCCAGCAGGGCGGGGGGACTAGCGGGAGTGGAGGAGCAGTACTTC. Full variable domain (outside the CDR3, taken from reference TRBV2 and TRBJ2-7): EPEVTQTPSHQVTQMGQEVILRCVPISNHLYFYWYRQILGQKVEFLVSFYNNEISEKSEIFDDQFSVERPDGSNFTLKIRSTKLEDSAMYFCASRAGGLAGVEEQYFGPGTRLTVT.

This clonotype occurred many times. This rearrangement joins TRBV7-9 to TRBJ1-1, with D possibly being TRBD1 (6 bases). Between the trimmed V and J ends, which lost 5 bases and 0 bases, there was a span of 10 bases. There are 14 residues in the CDR3. Germline V gene lookup returns CDR1 SEHNR and CDR2 FQNEAQ (reference sequence). The CDR3 DNA is TGTGCCAGCAGCCAGAGACAGGTGAACACTGAAGCTTTCTTT. Translated: CASSQRQVNTEAFF.

The rearrangement uses TRBV2 and TRBJ2-3; TRBD2 aligns across 7 bases. CDR1 and CDR2 (germline): SNHLY, FYNNEI. The CDR3 sequence is 14 residues long. V lost 6 bases to trimming and J lost 4 bases; unmatched junction nucleotides: 7. As DNA, the CDR3 is TGTGCCAGCAGCGATTGGGGAGGGGCAGATACGCAGTATTTT. It translates to CASSDWGGADTQYF.

In this sample, this clonotype turned up a few times. The chain uses TRBV29-1 and TRBJ2-1; D may be TRBD2 (6 bases). This CDR3 spans 14 amino acids. V dropped 4 bases and J dropped 9 bases, with 19 bases sitting between them. Germline V gene lookup returns CDR1 SQVTM and CDR2 ANQGSEA. The DNA of the CDR3 is TGCAGCGTTGTGGGGAAACGGGAGCTCCCTGAGCAGTTCTTC. Protein sequence: CSVVGKRELPEQFF.

The genes are TRBV2 and TRBJ2-2, with 7 bases identical to TRBD1. The V and J ends lost 4 bases and 1 base, in that order; junction bases with no gene match: 6. From germline, CDR1 is SNHLY and CDR2 FYNNEI. The CDR3 loop spans 16 amino acids. This CDR3 reads CASSVLGTENTGELFF. CDR3 sequence (DNA): TGTGCCAGCAGTGTTTTGGGGACAGAGAACACCGGGGAGCTGTTTTTT.

This clonotype was seen many times. This chain uses TRBV7-3 with TRBJ1-6, with 10 bases aligning to TRBD1. Germline CDR1 is SGHTA and CDR2 is FQGTGA. The CDR3 is 14 residues long. The V segment lost 2 bases and the J segment 8 bases; nucleotides outside the gene matches: 0. CDR3 coding DNA: TGTGCCAGCAGCTTAGGGACAGGGGATTCACCCCTCCACTTT. Translation gives CASSLGTGDSPLHF.

The chain couples TRBV29-1 to TRBJ1-1; a possible D gene is TRBD1 (5 bases). This CDR3 contains 13 residues. Germline assignment: CDR1 SQVTM and CDR2 ANQGSEA. With 4 bases removed from V and 7 bases from J, the gap between germline ends came to 16 bases. DNA of the CDR3: TGCAGCGTTGGGGGGGGAGTCTTAATTGAAGCTTTCTTT. This encodes CSVGGGVLIEAFF.

The chain recombines TRBV25-1 with TRBJ1-6; 9 bases fit TRBD1. After removal of 6 bases from V and 8 bases from J, the junction contained 8 bases not matched to a gene. The CDR3 is made up of 15 amino acids. Germline CDR1 MGHDK, CDR2 SYGVNS. The CDR3 sequence is CASSATGTGYSPLHF. The DNA for the CDR3 is TGTGCCAGCAGCGCCACCGGGACAGGGTATTCACCCCTCCACTTT.

This clonotype came up many times. This rearrangement joins TRBV9 to TRBJ2-7, with 7 bases matching TRBD1. Germline assignment: CDR1 SGDLS and CDR2 YYNGEE. The CDR3 is made up of 15 amino acids. The trim removed 2 bases at V and 5 bases at J, leaving 10 bases unmatched. The CDR3 sequence is CASSVTGEVIDEQYF. As DNA, the CDR3 is TGTGCCAGCAGCGTCACAGGGGAAGTAATCGACGAGCAGTACTTC.

The chain joins TRBV5-5 to TRBJ2-7; 12 bases map to TRBD1. V was clipped by 3 bases and J by 3 bases; unmatched bases: 4. The CDR3 runs to 15 residues. Germline-derived CDR1 and CDR2 are SGHKS and YYEKEE (reference sequence). The CDR3 region has the DNA TGTGCCAGCAGCTGGGGACAGGGGGCTCTCTACGAGCAGTACTTC. Protein: CASSWGQGALYEQYF.

Concerning this clonotype itself: At one end the junction does not follow the germline gene, possibly because of a read error. V is TRBV5-1 and J is TRBJ1-3; D is unclear. CDR1 is SGHRS, CDR2 YFSETQ, per germline. There are 16 residues in the CDR3. The CDR3 protein is CASRLGGDFSGNTIYF. CDR3 bases: TGCGCCAGCAGACTAGGTGGGGATTTCTCTGGAAACACCATATACTTT.

This clonotype turned up a few times. This chain joins TRBV7-9 and TRBJ2-6, with unresolved D. V was cut by 6 bases and J by 1 base, with 7 bases left in between. Germline CDR1 reads SEHNR; CDR2 reads FQNEAQ (reference sequence). The CDR3 extends over 14 amino acids. Here the CDR3 DNA reads TGTGCCAGCAGATTATCGTCTGGGGCCAACGTCCTGACTTTC. Amino acids: CASRLSSGANVLTF.